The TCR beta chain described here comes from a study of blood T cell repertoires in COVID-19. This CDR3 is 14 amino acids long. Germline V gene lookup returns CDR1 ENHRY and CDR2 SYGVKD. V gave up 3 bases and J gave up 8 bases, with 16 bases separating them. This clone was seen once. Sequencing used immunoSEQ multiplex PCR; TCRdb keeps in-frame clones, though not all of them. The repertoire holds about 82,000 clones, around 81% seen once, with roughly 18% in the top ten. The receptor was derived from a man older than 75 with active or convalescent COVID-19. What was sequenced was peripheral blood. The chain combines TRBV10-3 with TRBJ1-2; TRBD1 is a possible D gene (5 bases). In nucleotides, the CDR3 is TGTGCCATCAGTGAAGCATGGCAGGGTGAGGGCTACACCTTC. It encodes CAISEAWQGEGYTF.